This T cell receptor (beta chain) comes out of a study of cytomegalovirus exposure and HLA in healthy donors. Regarding the study as a whole: The classifier reportedly diagnosed cytomegalovirus status with high sensitivity and specificity. Among donors in an Asian-associated ancestry cluster, a later analysis reportedly found fewer N-insertions than the approximately 670-donor mean. One variant, a missense change in DCLRE1C, was linked in a later analysis to TCR beta V- and J-gene trimming.

The PCR contained 60 Vbeta and 13 Jbeta primers. Assay used: immunoSEQ multiplex PCR; TCRdb lists only in-frame clones, some missing. The sample holds about 110,000 clones, approximately 79% seen once. CDR1 and CDR2 (germline): SGHAT, FQNNGV. Trimming removed 3 bases at V and 9 bases at J, with 24 bases between. The CDR3 is made up of 16 amino acids. This clone was recorded a few times. The target antigen is unknown. This clonotype was sampled from a man in his sixties in good health and CMV-seronegative. The sample taken for sequencing was PBMCs. V is TRBV11-2 and J is TRBJ2-7, with D possibly TRBD2 on 6 matching bases. The CDR3 nucleotides are TGTGCCAGCAGCTTGCGGGGAGAACAAACTCCCCAACGGCAGTACTTC. Protein: CASSLRGEQTPQRQYF.